The clone carrying this TCR beta chain was seen only a few times. Its antigen remains unknown. The entry originates in a study of cytomegalovirus exposure and HLA in healthy donors. This PCR relied on a set of 60 Vbeta primers and 13 Jbeta primers. Authors' processing steps: The authors later counted around 80 million unique TCR beta chains, some 11 million of them shared. Data came from immunoSEQ multiplex PCR; TCRdb stores just in-frame clones and leaves some out. The V and J calls and clone size are taken from that table; D and trimming were inferred from the DNA. The data hold roughly 110,000 clones, with 65% to 80% observed a single time. General study findings and limits: Analysis performed later showed TCR beta chains linked to HLA being more clonally expanded than equally common others. TCR sequences were mostly rare, though some public TCRs occurred in many donors. A later analysis linked a missense DCLRE1C variant to TCR beta V- and J-gene trimming.

The V gene end was trimmed by 0 bases and the J gene end by 6 bases; junction bases not matched to a gene: 4. CDR1 is SGDLS and CDR2 is YYNGEE in the germline V gene. This CDR3 region has 14 residues. The chain carries TRBV9 and TRBJ2-7, with 9 nucleotides matching TRBD1. The sequencing input was PBMCs. This TCR derives from a woman between 45 and 60 years old in good health and CMV-seropositive. CDR3 nucleotides: TGTGCCAGCAGCGTAGGGACAGGGGTCTCCGAGCAGTACTTC. This encodes CASSVGTGVSEQYF.